The table lists the clone carrying this T cell receptor beta chain with a count of one. Its specificity is not known. The CDR3 has 15 amino acids. Per the germline V gene, CDR1 is SGHAT and CDR2 is FQNNGV. The ends lost 1 base at V and 6 bases at J; junction bases unmatched: 6. The sample comes from a study of cytomegalovirus exposure and HLA in healthy donors. PCR primers comprised 60 Vbeta and 13 Jbeta primers. Produced via immunoSEQ multiplex PCR; TCRdb's table is partial and in-frame only. Among tens of thousands of clones listed, roughly 72% were seen once. Study-wide findings and caveats: The productive fraction for most TCR beta V segments was about 87% or about 30% in an earlier analysis.

The clonotype originates from a man aged 50 to 60 in good health and CMV-seronegative. This chain joins TRBV11-2 and TRBJ1-5; TRBD1 agrees at 7 bases. Sequenced input: PBMCs. The CDR3 nucleotides read TGTGCCAGCAGCTTAGGGGACAGCCCCTCTCAGCCCCAGCATTTT. Translating it yields CASSLGDSPSQPQHF.